The 7 T cell receptor beta chains given below trace back to one sample, sequenced in a study of T cell responses to AZD1222 COVID-19 vaccine. Sequencing used immunoSEQ multiplex PCR; TCRdb keeps in-frame clones, though not all of them. The sample shows some 81,000 clones, about 90% of them seen only once. Source: peripheral blood, taken 28 days after the second AZD1222 dose. These receptor sequences come from an adult who received the AZD1222 COVID-19 vaccine.

Concerning this clone: The germline gene is not matched at one end of the junction; a read error may be the cause. The CDR3 DNA follows: TGTGCTAGCAGCACTACAGGGGCCGTAGCTTTCTTT. The encoded protein is CASSTTGAVAFF. The genes are TRBV7-7 and TRBJ1-1; TRBD1 aligns across 7 bases. The CDR3 runs 12 residues. From germline, CDR1 is SSHAT and CDR2 FNYEAQ (reference sequence).

V usage is TRBV11-2 and J usage is TRBJ1-2, with D hard to call. Germline V gives CDR1 SGHAT, CDR2 FQNNGV. V was shortened by 7 bases and J by 1 base, with 10 bases between the two germline ends. The CDR3 sequence is 13 residues long. The CDR3 reads CASTRNDNYGYTF. CDR3 nucleotides: TGTGCCAGCACCCGGAATGATAACTATGGCTACACCTTC.

The V call is TRBV28, the J call TRBJ1-4, with a weak D call TRBD1 (5 bases). Per germline, CDR1 MDHEN and CDR2 SYDVKM. This CDR3 region has 15 residues. V was pared by 5 bases and J by 8 bases, with 18 bases between. CDR3 sequence reads: CASSLRRDRLEKLFF. In nucleotides, the CDR3 is TGTGCCAGCAGTCTGAGGCGGGACCGTTTGGAAAAACTGTTTTTT.

The chain couples TRBV2 to TRBJ2-7, with 8 bases matching TRBD2. CDR3 size: 14 residues. CDR1 is SNHLY and CDR2 is FYNNEI in the germline V gene. The J segment lost 0 bases and the V segment lost 6 bases, leaving 4 bases of the junction unmatched. CDR3 residues: CASSGGASSYEQYF. CDR3 nucleotides: TGTGCCAGCAGCGGGGGGGCTAGCTCCTACGAGCAGTACTTC.

The chain combines TRBV7-8 with TRBJ2-7; 7 bases align to TRBD2. The CDR3 is 14 amino acids. Germline loops: CDR1 SGHVS, CDR2 FQNEAQ. Germline trimming cut 3 bases from V and 1 base from J; bases unmatched to any gene: 3. The CDR3 DNA sequence: TGTGCCAGCAGCTTTACTAGCGCTTCCTACGAGCAGTACTTC. It specifies CASSFTSASYEQYF.

J is TRBJ1-5 and V is TRBV5-4; 7 positions agree with TRBD1. This CDR3 is 16 amino acids long. The germline V gene encodes CDR1 SGHNT and CDR2 YYREEE (reference sequence). V lost 0 bases and J lost 4; bases outside the gene matches: 7. CDR3 DNA sequence: TGTGCCAGCAGCTTGGGGCCGGGCAGGGGGAATCAGCCCCAGCATTTT. It codes for CASSLGPGRGNQPQHF.

The rearrangement links TRBV9 to TRBJ2-7; 7 bases align to TRBD2. The CDR3 sequence is 14 residues long. Germline V gene data show CDR1 as SGDLS and CDR2 as YYNGEE. V trimming: 4 bases; J trimming: 6 bases; junction bases outside the gene matches: 10. The CDR3 DNA follows: TGTGCCAGCAGCCCGCAGGGCGGGAGTCGCGAGCAGTACTTC. Amino acid sequence: CASSPQGGSREQYF.